Each of the 13 T cell receptor beta chains below was sequenced from the same sample in a study of CD4+ T cells in melanoma. TCRdb keeps only in-frame clones here, not all; method: immunoSEQ multiplex PCR. The sample yields approximately 20,000 clones, roughly 87% seen once. The sequencing input was cells from a culture (not recorded whether cultured in vitro). These receptors originate from a human donor with melanoma.

The rearrangement joins TRBV5-1 to TRBJ1-1, with D perhaps TRBD1 (5 bases). Germline lookup yields CDR1 SGHRS and CDR2 YFSETQ. This CDR3 comprises 13 residues. V lost 5 bases and J 3 bases, leaving 11 bases between the germline ends. In DNA form, the CDR3 reads TGCGCCAGCAGTTCCGGGGGGGACACTGAAGCTTTCTTT. The encoded protein is CASSSGGDTEAFF. Based on the CDR3 plus reference TRBV5-1 and TRBJ1-1, the full variable domain is KAGVTQTPRYLIKTRGQQVTLSCSPISGHRSVSWYQQTPGQGLQFLFEYFSETQRNKGNFPGRFSGRQFSNSRSEMNVSTLELGDSALYLCASSSGGDTEAFFGQGTRLTVV.

This chain links TRBV5-1 with TRBJ2-3, with 10 bases matching TRBD1. Germline assignment: CDR1 SGHRS and CDR2 YFSETQ. V dropped 4 bases and J dropped 2; count of bases not matched to a gene: 1. The CDR3 totals 14 residues. CDR3 nucleotides: TGCGCCAGCAGCGGACAGGGGGTCACAGATACGCAGTATTTT. Encoded protein: CASSGQGVTDTQYF.

The CDR3 here is CSTYRNTEAFF. CDR3 coding DNA: TGCAGCACCTACAGGAACACTGAAGCTTTCTTT. The gene calls are TRBV29-1 and TRBJ1-1; D remains unclear. Trimming removed 8 bases at V and 1 base at J, with 8 bases between. The CDR3 loop spans 11 amino acids. The germline CDR1 and CDR2 sequences are SQVTM and ANQGSEA. The full variable domain, completed using reference TRBV29-1 and TRBJ1-1, is SAVISQKPSRDICQRGTSLTIQCQVDSQVTMMFWYRQQPGQSLTLIATANQGSEATYESGFVIDKFPISRPNLTFSTLTVSNMSPEDSSIYLCSTYRNTEAFFGQGTRLTVV.

This clone appeared once. The V and J genes are TRBV6-5 and TRBJ2-2; D is unresolved. CDR3 size: 12 residues. Germline assignment: CDR1 MNHEY and CDR2 SVGAGI. V lost 6 bases and J 7 bases, leaving 9 bases between the germline ends. The CDR3 loop is CASSWTFGELFF. The CDR3 DNA follows: TGTGCCAGCAGCTGGACCTTCGGGGAGCTGTTTTTT.

The rearrangement links TRBV29-1 to TRBJ2-2; 13 positions match TRBD2. J was trimmed by 1 base and V by 6 bases; bases with no gene match: 5. The CDR3 is 16 amino acids. The germline V gene has CDR1 SQVTM and CDR2 ANQGSEA. CDR3 region: CSVQRLAGGNTGELFF. CDR3 DNA sequence: TGCAGCGTGCAAAGACTAGCGGGGGGGAACACCGGGGAGCTGTTTTTT.

The DNA of the CDR3 is TGCGCCAGCAGGGGGACTTCCAAAAACATTCAGTACTTC. Protein sequence: CASRGTSKNIQYF. The J gene is TRBJ2-4, the V gene TRBV5-1; D is perhaps TRBD2 (6 bases). This CDR3 comprises 13 residues. Trimming cost V 5 bases and J 2 bases, with 8 bases left between them. Germline V gives CDR1 SGHRS, CDR2 YFSETQ.

The CDR3 bases are TGCGCCAGCAGCCCAGTACTGGGGGAGGGAAAACTGTTTTTT. It encodes CASSPVLGEGKLFF. The chain carries TRBV5-1 and TRBJ1-4, with D perhaps matching TRBD1 (5 bases). Trimming removed 4 bases from V and 10 bases from J, with 17 bases in between. This CDR3 is 14 amino acids long. Germline values: CDR1 SGHRS, CDR2 YFSETQ.

This rearrangement joins TRBV30 to TRBJ1-3; D is uncertain. The V gene's germline CDR1 is GTSNPN and CDR2 SVGIG (reference sequence). The CDR3 is 13 amino acids. The germline V and J ends were trimmed by 2 bases and 1 base, with 6 bases remaining between them. The CDR3 bases are TGTGCCTGGAGTTATAAGTCTGGAAACACCATATATTTT. Its translation: CAWSYKSGNTIYF.

This clone was counted only a few times. The chain has TRBV6-1 and TRBJ1-2; 9 positions match TRBD1. V trimming: 9 bases; J trimming: 0 bases; junction bases outside the gene matches: 8. Germline V gene sequence: CDR1 MNHNS, CDR2 SASEGT. The CDR3 runs to 15 residues. The CDR3 nucleotides are TGTGCCAGTCGGACAGGGGCTTCAGCTAACTATGGCTACACCTTC. Encoded protein: CASRTGASANYGYTF.

V is TRBV6-1 and J is TRBJ2-7; TRBD1 agrees at 7 bases. This CDR3 spans 14 amino acids. Germline V gene sequence: CDR1 MNHNS, CDR2 SASEGT. Trimming cost V 6 bases and J 1 base; bases outside gene matches: 6. Here the CDR3 DNA reads TGTGCCAGCAGCACAGGGGACACATCCTACGAGCAGTACTTC. It encodes CASSTGDTSYEQYF.

The CDR3 region has the DNA TGTGCCAGCAGTCATCCCTCGCCGAACACTGAAGCTTTCTTT. Translated: CASSHPSPNTEAFF. The chain has TRBV6-5 and TRBJ1-1, with D unclear. The CDR3 is 14 residues long. Trimming shortened V by 5 bases and J by 1 base, and 11 bases separated the two germline ends. Germline CDR1 is MNHEY and CDR2 is SVGAGI.

The count of this clone is one. The rearrangement links TRBV5-6 to TRBJ2-3; D not resolved. Germline V CDR1 and CDR2: SGHDT, YYEEEE. V was trimmed by 1 base and J by 6 bases, leaving 9 bases between them. CDR3 size: 13 residues. CDR3 region: CASSLRAPDTQYF. CDR3 bases: TGTGCCAGCAGCTTGCGGGCCCCGGATACGCAGTATTTT.

The V and J genes are TRBV5-4 and TRBJ1-2, with D possibly TRBD1 on 5 matching bases. This CDR3 is 15 amino acids long. Trimming took 4 bases from V and 6 from J, leaving 19 bases between them. Germline CDR1 is SGHNT and CDR2 is YYREEE (reference sequence). The CDR3 coding sequence is TGTGCCAGCAGCACCGCCGCGGGGGGTTCGGATGGCTACACCTTC. Protein product: CASSTAAGGSDGYTF.